The 16 T cell receptor beta chains below come from one sample, sequenced in a study of beta chain features in type 1 diabetes. Sequencing targeted expressed TCRB transcripts, as all isolated RNA had been reverse transcribed. Sequencing used immunoSEQ multiplex PCR; TCRdb keeps in-frame clones, though not all of them. Among around 40,000 clones listed, approximately 56% were seen once. Sequenced: Tregs from blood. The receptors derive from a woman aged 18-29 years in good health.

Concerning this clone: The junction does not match germline at one end; this may be a read error. The same CDR3 is also encoded by other DNA sequences in this sample. The chain uses TRBV25-1 and TRBJ2-3; weak D call: TRBD2 (5 bases). CDR3 length: 13 amino acids. The V gene's germline CDR1 is MGHDK and CDR2 SYGVNS. CDR3 in DNA: TGCGCCAGCAGTTGGACTGTCACAGATACGCAGTATTTT. As protein: CASSWTVTDTQYF.

CDR3: CASSLTSAYSGNTIYF. CDR3 coding DNA: TGCGCCAGCAGCTTGACCAGCGCTTACTCTGGAAACACCATATATTTT. The gene calls are TRBV5-1 and TRBJ1-3; D unclear. There are 16 residues in the CDR3. CDR1 SGHRS and CDR2 YFSETQ come from the germline V gene. The germline V and J ends were trimmed by 1 base and 0 bases, with 11 bases remaining between them.

The V gene is TRBV4-1, the J gene TRBJ1-4, with 8 bases identical to TRBD1. CDR3 length: 17 amino acids. Germline CDR1 and CDR2: MGHRA and YSYEKL. Trimming removed 2 bases from V and 5 bases from J; junction bases left unmatched: 10. Written as DNA, the CDR3 is TGCGCCAGCAGCCAACCTAGACGGACAGGGAAGAATGAAAAACTGTTTTTT. This codes for CASSQPRRTGKNEKLFF.

In DNA form, the CDR3 reads TGTGCCAGCAGCTTAGTACGGGGGGAGACCCAGTACTTC. Protein product: CASSLVRGETQYF. The chain links TRBV7-2 to TRBJ2-5, with D perhaps matching TRBD2 (6 bases). The CDR3 consists of 13 residues. V was clipped by 1 base and J by 5 bases, with 8 bases between them. Germline V gene sequence: CDR1 SGHTA, CDR2 FQGNSA.

The rearrangement joins TRBV29-1 to TRBJ2-7; 7 bases fit TRBD1. This CDR3 region has 14 residues. From germline, CDR1 is SQVTM and CDR2 ANQGSEA. V gave up 6 bases and J gave up 5 bases; unmatched junction bases: 13. DNA for the CDR3: TGCAGCGTCCGCCGGACAGGACTTGGGGACGAGCAGTACTTC. Translating gives CSVRRTGLGDEQYF.

The J gene is TRBJ1-2, the V gene TRBV7-2; D is perhaps TRBD1 (6 bases). In germline, CDR1 is SGHTA, CDR2 FQGNSA. This CDR3 comprises 13 residues. The V end was cut by 5 bases, the J end by 8 bases, with 15 bases between. CDR3 in DNA: TGTGCCAGCAGCCCGCAACAGGGCGGGGGCTACACCTTC. It is translated as CASSPQQGGGYTF.

This clone has just a few counts. This chain links TRBV10-3 with TRBJ2-5; TRBD1 agrees at 10 bases. V dropped 2 bases and J dropped 4; count of bases not matched to a gene: 7. Germline values: CDR1 ENHRY, CDR2 SYGVKD. This CDR3 comprises 16 residues. CDR3 residues: CAISERGQGGGETQYF. In nucleotides, the CDR3 is TGTGCCATCAGTGAGAGAGGACAGGGGGGCGGAGAGACCCAGTACTTC.

This clone was counted only a few times. V and J are TRBV7-2 and TRBJ2-3, with TRBD2 matching over 8 bases. V lost 4 bases and J lost 4; bases outside the gene matches: 4. CDR3 length equals 14 residues. Looked up from germline, CDR1 is SGHTA and CDR2 is FQGNSA. Written as DNA, the CDR3 is TGTGCCAGCAGCTCCACAGCGGGAGCAGATACGCAGTATTTT. Its protein product is CASSSTAGADTQYF.

The CDR3 region has the DNA TGCGCCAGCAGCTGGAACAGTCCCTACGAGCAGTACTTC. As protein: CASSWNSPYEQYF. V is TRBV5-1 and J is TRBJ2-7; D unclear. The germline V and J ends were trimmed by 3 bases and 2 bases, with 9 bases remaining between them. The CDR3 runs 13 residues. In germline, CDR1 is SGHRS, CDR2 YFSETQ.

This clone occurred a few times. The chain is built from TRBV7-9 and TRBJ2-1; D perhaps matches TRBD2 (5 bases). Germline lookup yields CDR1 SEHNR and CDR2 FQNEAQ (reference sequence). Trimming cost V 5 bases and J 3 bases, with 11 bases left between them. The CDR3 is 14 amino acids. CDR3 DNA sequence: TGTGCCAGCAGCCCGAACCGGGACTACAATGAGCAGTTCTTC. Its protein product is CASSPNRDYNEQFF.

The rearrangement links TRBV4-2 to TRBJ2-5, with 11 nucleotides matching TRBD1. The J call may not be correct, given that the DNA end is closer to TRBJ2-7. CDR1 is LGHNA, CDR2 YNFKEQ, per germline. CDR3 length: 15 amino acids. This CDR3 is CASSPGQGAVYEQYF. Written as DNA, the CDR3 is TGTGCCAGCAGCCCCGGACAGGGGGCGGTCTACGAGCAGTACTTC.

The V call is TRBV11-3, the J call TRBJ1-1; maybe TRBD1 (5 bases). With 4 bases removed from V and 6 bases from J, the gap between germline ends came to 12 bases. CDR3 length equals 13 residues. CDR1 is SGHNT, CDR2 YENEEA, per germline. The CDR3 region has the DNA TGTGCCAGCAGCTCGGAATGGGGCTCTGAAGCTTTCTTT. It is translated as CASSSEWGSEAFF.

V gene TRBV18 combines with J gene TRBJ1-1, with a possible D match to TRBD1 (5 bases). This CDR3 spans 16 amino acids. Trimming cost V 3 bases and J 5 bases, with 19 bases left between them. Germline assignment: CDR1 KGHSH and CDR2 LQKENI. The CDR3 DNA is TGTGCCAGCTCACCCGTGACATTCTCAAGGGGTACTGAAGCTTTCTTT. Its translation is CASSPVTFSRGTEAFF. Based on the CDR3 plus reference TRBV18 and TRBJ1-1, the full variable domain is NAGVMQNPRHLVRRRGQEARLRCSPMKGHSHVYWYRQLPEEGLKFMVYLQKENIIDESGMPKERFSAEFPKEGPSILRIQQVVRGDSAAYFCASSPVTFSRGTEAFFGQGTRLTVV.

The chain employs TRBV5-1 and TRBJ2-7; 11 nucleotides line up with TRBD1. Per germline, CDR1 SGHRS and CDR2 YFSETQ. V trimming: 4 bases; J trimming: 3 bases; junction bases outside the gene matches: 3. The CDR3 contains 14 residues. This CDR3 reads CASSKGTGGYEQYF. The CDR3 bases are TGCGCCAGCAGCAAAGGGACAGGGGGCTACGAGCAGTACTTC. The whole variable domain, filled in from reference TRBV5-1 and TRBJ2-7, reads KAGVTQTPRYLIKTRGQQVTLSCSPISGHRSVSWYQQTPGQGLQFLFEYFSETQRNKGNFPGRFSGRQFSNSRSEMNVSTLELGDSALYLCASSKGTGGYEQYFGPGTRLTVT.

Notes on this clone: Compared with germline, one end of the junction differs, possibly owing to a read error. The chain employs TRBV27 and TRBJ2-1, with 14 bases that match TRBD2. The CDR3 has 18 residues. In germline, CDR1 is MNHEY, CDR2 SMNVEV (reference sequence). CDR3 loop: CASRLSRLAGGQGGEQFF. For the CDR3, the DNA is TGTGCCAGCCGTTTATCCCGACTAGCGGGAGGGCAAGGTGGTGAGCAGTTCTTC.

By share, this clone ranks as medium-sized. The chain links TRBV28 to TRBJ1-1, with 7 bases identical to TRBD1. Germline lookup yields CDR1 MDHEN and CDR2 SYDVKM. V shed 7 bases and J 1 base; nucleotides not matched to a gene: 3. CDR3 length equals 13 residues. The CDR3 here is CASTSGGNTEAFF. The CDR3 coding sequence is TGTGCCAGCACCTCAGGGGGGAACACTGAAGCTTTCTTT.